Below, 27 T cell receptor beta chains from the same sample are listed, as sequenced in a study of blood T cell repertoires in COVID-19. Sequenced by immunoSEQ multiplex PCR; TCRdb stores in-frame clones only, minus some. The repertoire holds 150,000 to 200,000 clones, with 86% as singletons. Source material: PBMCs or T cells enriched from blood (not recorded which). Every receptor here comes from a woman aged 35 to 49 in a cohort exposed to, infected with or recovered from COVID-19 (not recorded which).

The rearrangement joins TRBV12-5 to TRBJ2-1; no clear D gene. In germline, CDR1 is LGHNT, CDR2 FRNRAP. This CDR3 region has 14 residues. V was trimmed by 6 bases and J by 1 base, leaving 10 bases between them. The CDR3 spells CASGHSPSYNEQFF. CDR3 coding DNA: TGTGCTAGTGGACATTCCCCTTCCTACAATGAGCAGTTCTTC.

This rearrangement joins TRBV27 to TRBJ2-3; D is perhaps TRBD1 (6 bases). Between the trimmed V and J ends, which lost 5 bases and 1 base, there was a span of 10 bases. This CDR3 contains 14 residues. Germline V gene lookup returns CDR1 MNHEY and CDR2 SMNVEV (reference sequence). The CDR3 DNA follows: TGTGCCAGCAGTCAAGGACAGCGCACAGATACGCAGTATTTT. As protein: CASSQGQRTDTQYF.

The table lists this clone with a count of one. The CDR3, as DNA: TGTGCCAGCAGGCCAGGGTTCGGATCACCCCTCCACTTT. It specifies CASRPGFGSPLHF. This chain connects TRBV2 to TRBJ1-6, with D possibly being TRBD1 (5 bases). Trimming removed 6 bases from V and 10 bases from J, with 13 bases in between. Germline lookup yields CDR1 SNHLY and CDR2 FYNNEI. The CDR3 runs 13 residues.

A single count supports this clone. The rearrangement uses TRBV11-2 and TRBJ1-6, with D unresolved. Germline assignment: CDR1 SGHAT and CDR2 FQNNGV. The CDR3 extends over 16 amino acids. Trimming removed 5 bases from V and 0 bases from J, with 11 bases in between. CDR3 sequence: CASSTPGSSYNSPLHF. In DNA form, the CDR3 reads TGTGCCAGCAGCACCCCAGGAAGCTCCTATAATTCACCCCTCCACTTT.

V and J are TRBV2 and TRBJ2-3; 8 nucleotides agree with TRBD2. This CDR3 comprises 16 residues. The germline CDR1 and CDR2 sequences are SNHLY and FYNNEI. Trimming at V came to 6 bases and at J to 0 bases, leaving 8 bases not matched to a gene. DNA for the CDR3: TGTGCCAGCAGCGAGGGCGGGGGGCCTAGCACAGATACGCAGTATTTT. This sequence encodes CASSEGGGPSTDTQYF.

The gene calls are TRBV12-5 and TRBJ2-2, with 8 nucleotides matching TRBD1. The CDR3 spans 16 residues. The germline gives CDR1 LGHNT, CDR2 FRNRAP. Trimming cost V 1 base and J 5 bases; bases outside gene matches: 6. Written as DNA, the CDR3 is TGTGCTAGTGGTTTGGGGAAAAGACAGGGGACCGGGGAGCTGTTTTTT. Translation: CASGLGKRQGTGELFF.

The chain is built from TRBV7-9 and TRBJ1-5; a weak D match, TRBD1 (6 bases). The germline CDR1 and CDR2 sequences are SEHNR and FQNEAQ (reference sequence). This CDR3 has 18 amino acids. V lost 0 bases and J lost 7, with 22 bases in between. The CDR3 here is CASSLARGGGEENQPQHF. The CDR3, as DNA: TGTGCCAGCAGCTTAGCGAGAGGGGGAGGGGAGGAGAACCAGCCCCAGCATTTT.

In its sample, this clone was seen a few times. J is TRBJ2-2 and V is TRBV10-3; TRBD1 aligns across 9 bases. Germline CDR1 is ENHRY and CDR2 is SYGVKD. The V and J ends lost 6 bases and 5 bases, in that order; junction bases with no gene match: 7. The CDR3 is 15 amino acids. The CDR3 sequence: CAIRNLQGATGELFF. The CDR3 coding sequence is TGTGCCATCAGGAATCTACAGGGGGCTACCGGGGAGCTGTTTTTT.

This chain links TRBV27 with TRBJ1-5; D is unclear. V lost 1 base to trimming and J lost 3 bases, with 7 bases between them. There are 14 residues in the CDR3. Looked up from germline, CDR1 is MNHEY and CDR2 is SMNVEV (reference sequence). CDR3: CASSLFRSNQPQHF. The CDR3 bases are TGTGCCAGCAGTTTATTTCGGTCCAATCAGCCCCAGCATTTT.

The genes are TRBV19 and TRBJ1-2; tentatively, D is TRBD1 (6 bases). Trimming cost V 4 bases and J 7 bases, with 13 bases left between them. CDR1 LNHDA and CDR2 SQIVND come from the germline V gene (reference sequence). This CDR3 spans 13 amino acids. The CDR3, as DNA: TGTGCCAGTAGTACCCAGGGGCTCGCTGGCTACACCTTC. It yields the protein CASSTQGLAGYTF.

The chain links TRBV24-1 to TRBJ2-7, with a weak D call TRBD1 (6 bases). The CDR3 length is 12 residues. Germline assignment: CDR1 KGHDR and CDR2 SFDVKD. With 6 bases removed from V and 6 bases from J, the gap between germline ends came to 11 bases. CDR3 loop: CATSSDRSEQYF. In DNA, the CDR3 is TGTGCCACCAGTTCAGACAGGTCCGAGCAGTACTTC.

The chain is built from TRBV9 and TRBJ1-5; no definite D call. This CDR3 is built from 13 residues. Deletions cut 3 bases from V and 3 bases from J, with 7 bases between. Germline loops: CDR1 SGDLS, CDR2 YYNGEE. The DNA of the CDR3 is TGTGCCAGCAGCGCGTCCTCCAATCAGCCCCAGCATTTT. Translating gives CASSASSNQPQHF. Complete variable domain (other parts from reference TRBV9 and TRBJ1-5): DSGVTQTPKHLITATGQRVTLRCSPRSGDLSVYWYQQSLDQGLQFLIQYYNGEERAKGNILERFSAQQFPDLHSELNLSSLELGDSALYFCASSASSNQPQHFGDGTRLSIL.

This sequence joins TRBV27 and TRBJ2-1; D perhaps matches TRBD2 (5 bases). The CDR3 is made up of 19 amino acids. V was shortened by 5 bases and J by 0 bases, with 23 bases between the two germline ends. CDR1 is MNHEY, CDR2 SMNVEV, per germline (reference sequence). CDR3 in DNA: TGTGCCAGCAGTCCCCTCTGGGAGAGCGGACCCTTCTCCTACAATGAGCAGTTCTTC. Amino acid sequence: CASSPLWESGPFSYNEQFF.

The gene calls are TRBV28 and TRBJ1-1; TRBD1 agrees at 7 bases. CDR1 is MDHEN and CDR2 is SYDVKM in the germline V gene. CDR3 length equals 13 residues. V was pared by 5 bases and J by 14 bases, with 14 bases of the junction left unmatched. Written as DNA, the CDR3 is TGTGCCAGCAGTCGACAAGGGGGCCTATTTGGATTCTTT. It encodes CASSRQGGLFGFF.

This clone was detected once. The V and J genes are TRBV7-6 and TRBJ2-1; 12 nucleotides agree with TRBD2. The J segment lost 0 bases and the V segment lost 5 bases, leaving 5 bases of the junction unmatched. From germline, CDR1 is SGHVS and CDR2 FNYEAQ. This CDR3 has 17 residues. CDR3 sequence (DNA): TGTGCCAGCAGCCTGAGACTAGCGGGAGTCTCCTACAATGAGCAGTTCTTC. Translated, it gives CASSLRLAGVSYNEQFF.

The chain uses TRBV15 and TRBJ1-1, with D possibly matching TRBD1 (5 bases). Germline V gives CDR1 LNHNV, CDR2 YYDKDF (reference sequence). With 0 bases removed from V and 5 bases from J, the gap between germline ends came to 10 bases. The CDR3 extends over 14 amino acids. CDR3 sequence (DNA): TGTGCCACCAGCAGAGATTTAGGGGCGACTGAAGCTTTCTTT. This codes for CATSRDLGATEAFF.

J is TRBJ1-2 and V is TRBV11-3, with 9 bases aligning to TRBD1. Germline V CDR1 and CDR2: SGHNT, YENEEA. The CDR3 contains 16 residues. V was clipped by 2 bases and J by 8 bases; unmatched bases: 12. CDR3 nucleotide sequence: TGTGCCAGCAGCTTATTCCCCGGGACAGGGTCGGTAGGCTACACCTTC. This translates into CASSLFPGTGSVGYTF.

Here the CDR3 DNA reads TGCAGCGTTGATAGCGGACCATGGAATGAGCAGTTCTTC. Protein product: CSVDSGPWNEQFF. V is TRBV29-1 and J is TRBJ2-1, with D possibly matching TRBD2 (6 bases). Germline assignment: CDR1 SQVTM and CDR2 ANQGSEA. Trimming pared 3 bases from V and 7 bases from J, leaving 13 bases between. The CDR3 is 13 amino acids.

The V and J genes are TRBV7-9 and TRBJ1-4, with D maybe TRBD1 (5 bases). V dropped 2 bases and J dropped 0 bases, with 13 bases sitting between them. CDR3 length: 17 residues. Germline V gene lookup returns CDR1 SEHNR and CDR2 FQNEAQ (reference sequence). Here the CDR3 DNA reads TGTGCCAGCAGCTTACAAGGGGCCTTTGCAACTAATGAAAAACTGTTTTTT. Protein product: CASSLQGAFATNEKLFF.

The CDR3 bases are TGCGCCAGCAGCTTGGACGGAGGCTACGAGCAGTACTTC. Its translation: CASSLDGGYEQYF. The chain combines TRBV5-1 with TRBJ2-7; TRBD2 is a possible D gene (5 bases). V lost 0 bases, J lost 3 bases, and 7 bases lay in between. The CDR3 spans 13 residues. Germline CDR1 and CDR2: SGHRS and YFSETQ.

The V call is TRBV6-2 or TRBV6-3, the J call TRBJ2-7; D unresolved. Germline V lookup: CDR1 MNHEY, CDR2 SVGEGT. V gave up 5 bases and J gave up 6 bases, with 8 bases separating them. The CDR3 consists of 11 residues. CDR3 in amino acids: CASSTVGEQYF. Here the CDR3 DNA reads TGTGCCAGCAGTACCGTCGGCGAGCAGTACTTC.

The V and J genes are TRBV3-1 (or the pseudogene TRBV3-2) and TRBJ2-2; perhaps TRBD1 as D (5 bases). Trimming took off 1 base at V and 1 base at J, with 7 bases between the two ends. The CDR3 extends over 15 amino acids. Germline lookup yields CDR1 LGHDT and CDR2 YNNKEL (reference sequence). The CDR3 nucleotides read TGTGCCAGCAGCCAAGGCAGGGTGAACACCGGGGAGCTGTTTTTT. Its translation is CASSQGRVNTGELFF.

The genes are TRBV19 and TRBJ1-4; 9 nucleotides align to TRBD1. Germline CDR1 and CDR2: LNHDA and SQIVND (reference sequence). The junction had 11 bases not matched to a gene; V was cut back by 5 bases and J by 10 bases. The CDR3 contains 15 residues. CDR3 in DNA: TGTGCCAGTAGTCCCGGGACAGGGTTGTTCGGAAAACTGTTTTTT. Protein product: CASSPGTGLFGKLFF.

The chain is built from TRBV20-1 and TRBJ2-7, with D possibly being TRBD1 (6 bases). Trimming removed 4 bases at V and 2 bases at J, with 6 bases between. Per the germline V gene, CDR1 is DFQATT and CDR2 is SNEGSKA (reference sequence). The CDR3 is 11 amino acids. CDR3 nucleotides: TGCAGTGCTAACAGGGCCTACGAGCAGTACTTC. Its protein is CSANRAYEQYF.

This chain connects TRBV9 to TRBJ2-7; TRBD2 aligns across 9 bases. V gave up 0 bases and J gave up 2 bases; unmatched junction bases: 6. The CDR3 contains 16 residues. Per germline, CDR1 SGDLS and CDR2 YYNGEE. The CDR3 sequence: CASSVAGAGGTYEQYF. DNA of the CDR3: TGTGCCAGCAGCGTAGCGGGAGCGGGGGGAACCTACGAGCAGTACTTC. Filled out from reference TRBV9 and TRBJ2-7, the complete variable domain reads DSGVTQTPKHLITATGQRVTLRCSPRSGDLSVYWYQQSLDQGLQFLIQYYNGEERAKGNILERFSAQQFPDLHSELNLSSLELGDSALYFCASSVAGAGGTYEQYFGPGTRLTVT.

The chain joins TRBV7-2 to TRBJ1-3; D might be TRBD1 (6 bases). V was trimmed by 2 bases and J by 5 bases, leaving 13 bases between them. The CDR3 sequence is 15 residues long. Per the germline V gene, CDR1 is SGHTA and CDR2 is FQGNSA. CDR3 protein: CASSLQGPVRNTIYF. The DNA for the CDR3 is TGTGCCAGCAGCTTACAGGGGCCAGTGAGAAACACCATATATTTT.

The chain couples TRBV3-1 (or the pseudogene TRBV3-2) to TRBJ2-3; 8 bases are shared with TRBD2. The germline gives CDR1 LGHDT, CDR2 YNNKEL (reference sequence). Losses at the gene ends were 1 base for V and 6 bases for J; bases not matched to a gene: 6. This CDR3 region has 15 residues. Here the CDR3 reads CASSQGNGGADTQYF. The DNA of the CDR3 is TGTGCCAGCAGCCAAGGGAACGGGGGGGCGGATACGCAGTATTTT.